These 8 T cell receptor beta chains originate from one sample sequenced in a study of vaccination effects on CD4 cells after COVID-19. Using viral peptide pools, the ViraFEST assay grew out antigen-specific CD4+ T cells prior to sequencing. Scientists isolated CD4+ T cells after a roughly 10-day culture period ended. Each participant received a vaccine that was either BNT162b2 or mRNA-1273, given as two doses. TCRdb keeps only in-frame clones here, not all; method: immunoSEQ multiplex PCR. The repertoire has under 40,000 clones, approximately 76% of them found once; the top ten carry roughly 12%. Antigen specificity for these receptors is unknown. This sample comprised CD4+ T cells from PBMCs cultured with HCoV-229E spike peptides, obtained after COVID-19 vaccination. The source of these receptors is a human donor who received a COVID-19 vaccine.

This chain uses TRBV5-1 with TRBJ1-2; D uncertain. Germline loops: CDR1 SGHRS, CDR2 YFSETQ. Trimming shortened V by 7 bases and J by 0 bases, and 13 bases separated the two germline ends. The CDR3 spans 14 residues. The CDR3 sequence is CASGKTEANYGYTF. In DNA, the CDR3 is TGCGCCAGCGGAAAGACTGAAGCTAACTATGGCTACACCTTC. Looking up the rest from reference TRBV5-1 and TRBJ1-2 gives the full variable domain: KAGVTQTPRYLIKTRGQQVTLSCSPISGHRSVSWYQQTPGQGLQFLFEYFSETQRNKGNFPGRFSGRQFSNSRSEMNVSTLELGDSALYLCASGKTEANYGYTFGSGTRLTVV.

The chain employs TRBV5-1 and TRBJ2-5; unclear D gene. The germline V gene encodes CDR1 SGHRS and CDR2 YFSETQ. Trimming removed 3 bases at V and 5 bases at J, with 14 bases between. The CDR3 is 14 residues long. CDR3 sequence: CASSSTGGTETQYF. The CDR3 nucleotides are TGCGCCAGCAGCTCAACGGGCGGAACTGAGACCCAGTACTTC.

This chain links TRBV18 with TRBJ1-5; TRBD1 is a possible D gene (5 bases). Germline lookup yields CDR1 KGHSH and CDR2 LQKENI. The CDR3 covers 15 residues. V was cut by 1 base and J by 5 bases, with 12 bases left in between. CDR3 nucleotides: TGTGCCAGCTCACCACAAGGGCAGGGTTATCAGCCCCAGCATTTT. This encodes CASSPQGQGYQPQHF. Together with reference TRBV18 and TRBJ1-5, the CDR3 gives the full variable domain: NAGVMQNPRHLVRRRGQEARLRCSPMKGHSHVYWYRQLPEEGLKFMVYLQKENIIDESGMPKERFSAEFPKEGPSILRIQQVVRGDSAAYFCASSPQGQGYQPQHFGDGTRLSIL.

This chain links TRBV29-1 with TRBJ1-1; no reliable D call. CDR1 is SQVTM, CDR2 ANQGSEA, per germline. This CDR3 region has 12 residues. Between the trimmed V and J ends, which lost 5 bases and 6 bases, there was a span of 13 bases. Written as DNA, the CDR3 is TGCAGCGTTCTTGCCTCTCGCGCTGAAGCTTTCTTT. This codes for CSVLASRAEAFF.

This clone was seen just once. This chain joins TRBV10-2 and TRBJ2-3, with TRBD2 as a possible D gene (6 bases). V was trimmed by 11 bases and J by 8 bases, leaving 20 bases between them. The CDR3 has 13 residues. Germline V lookup: CDR1 WSHSY, CDR2 SAAADI. CDR3: CAGGTAGPGTQYF. The CDR3 DNA is TGCGCCGGCGGGACCGCTGGTCCCGGTACGCAGTATTTT.

The CDR3 nucleotides are TGTGCCAGCAGTGAACATATCGGGGACTCCTACAATGAGCAGTTCTTC. Translated, it gives CASSEHIGDSYNEQFF. J is TRBJ2-1 and V is TRBV6-1, with TRBD2 as a possible D gene (5 bases). Germline V gene lookup returns CDR1 MNHNS and CDR2 SASEGT. This CDR3 region has 16 residues. Trimming stripped 2 bases from V and 0 bases from J, with 11 bases between.

This CDR3 reads CASSYSSGRRTDTQYF. The DNA of the CDR3 is TGTGCCAGCAGTTACTCGTCCGGGCGGCGCACAGATACGCAGTATTTT. The gene calls are TRBV6-5 and TRBJ2-3, with D unresolved. Germline CDR1 is MNHEY and CDR2 is SVGAGI. V dropped 0 bases and J dropped 1 base, with 11 bases sitting between them. The CDR3 sequence is 16 residues long.

V gene TRBV3-1 (or the pseudogene TRBV3-2) combines with J gene TRBJ1-4; D unclear. The CDR3 runs 16 residues. Germline V gives CDR1 LGHDT, CDR2 YNNKEL (reference sequence). Trimming took 0 bases from V and 3 from J, leaving 11 bases between them. CDR3 nucleotides: TGTGCCAGCAGCCAAGATCTGGGTACGGCTAATGAAAAACTGTTTTTT. This encodes CASSQDLGTANEKLFF.